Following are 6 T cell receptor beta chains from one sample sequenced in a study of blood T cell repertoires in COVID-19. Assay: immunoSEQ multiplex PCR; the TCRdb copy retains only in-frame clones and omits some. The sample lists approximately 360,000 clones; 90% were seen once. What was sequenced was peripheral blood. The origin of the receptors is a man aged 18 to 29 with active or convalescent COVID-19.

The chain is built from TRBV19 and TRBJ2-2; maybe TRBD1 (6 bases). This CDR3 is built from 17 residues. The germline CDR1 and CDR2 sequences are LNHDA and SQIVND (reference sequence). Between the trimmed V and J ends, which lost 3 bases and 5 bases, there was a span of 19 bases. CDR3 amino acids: CASSMSYRDPLTGELFF. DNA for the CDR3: TGTGCCAGTAGTATGTCCTACAGGGATCCCTTAACCGGGGAGCTGTTTTTT.

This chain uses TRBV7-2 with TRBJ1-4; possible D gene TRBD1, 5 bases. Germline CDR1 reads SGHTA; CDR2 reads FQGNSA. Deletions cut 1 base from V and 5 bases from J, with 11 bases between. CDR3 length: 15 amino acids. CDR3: CASSLVWGLNEKLFF. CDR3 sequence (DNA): TGTGCCAGCAGCTTAGTCTGGGGCCTGAATGAAAAACTGTTTTTT. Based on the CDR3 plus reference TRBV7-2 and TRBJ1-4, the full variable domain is GAGVSQSPSNKVTEKGKDVELRCDPISGHTALYWYRQSLGQGLEFLIYFQGNSAPDKSGLPSDRFSAERTGGSVSTLTIQRTQQEDSAVYLCASSLVWGLNEKLFFGSGTQLSVL.

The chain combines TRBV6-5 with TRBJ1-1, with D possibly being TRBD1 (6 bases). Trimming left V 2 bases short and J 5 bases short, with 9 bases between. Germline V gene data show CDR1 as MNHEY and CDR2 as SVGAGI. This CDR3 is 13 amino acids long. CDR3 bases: TGTGCCAGCAGTTACACTGGGACAACTGAAGCTTTCTTT. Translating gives CASSYTGTTEAFF.

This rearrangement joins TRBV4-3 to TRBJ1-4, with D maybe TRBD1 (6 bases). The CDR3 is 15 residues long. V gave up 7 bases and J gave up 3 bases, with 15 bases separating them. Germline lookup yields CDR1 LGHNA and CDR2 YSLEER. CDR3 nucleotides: TGCGCCAGCACTGCGGACAGCGCGTCTAATGAAAAACTGTTTTTT. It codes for CASTADSASNEKLFF.

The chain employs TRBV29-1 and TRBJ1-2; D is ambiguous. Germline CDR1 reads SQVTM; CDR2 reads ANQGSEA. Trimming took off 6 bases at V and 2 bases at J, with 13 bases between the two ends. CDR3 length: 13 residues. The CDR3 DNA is TGCAGCGTCCGCGGACTGAAGAACTATGGCTACACCTTC. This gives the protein CSVRGLKNYGYTF.

The CDR3 region is CASTRTSGGASSYNEQFF. The CDR3 nucleotides are TGTGCCAGCACCAGGACTAGCGGGGGCGCGAGCTCCTACAATGAGCAGTTCTTC. The chain is built from TRBV25-1 and TRBJ2-1; TRBD2 aligns across 13 bases. Germline V gene lookup returns CDR1 MGHDK and CDR2 SYGVNS. V lost 7 bases to trimming and J lost 0 bases; unmatched junction nucleotides: 9. The CDR3 loop spans 18 amino acids. The whole variable domain, filled in from reference TRBV25-1 and TRBJ2-1, reads EADIYQTPRYLVIGTGKKITLECSQTMGHDKMYWYQQDPGMELHLIHYSYGVNSTEKGDLSSESTVSRIRTEHFPLTLESARPSHTSQYLCASTRTSGGASSYNEQFFGPGTRLTVL.